A single sample is the source of the 32 T cell receptor beta chains below, sequenced in a study of metastatic and nonmetastatic thyroid tumors. Patients had received no treatment of any kind before thyroid surgery. TCRdb recomputed clones from the PCR reads via MiXCR. The sample carries some 17,000 clones, around 23% recorded once. The sample was adjacent normal tissue. These receptors were taken from a female donor with papillary thyroid cancer or a benign thyroid nodule (not recorded which). Some clones in this sample may be carry-over from other donors' samples.

DNA of the CDR3: TGTGCCAGCAGCGTGACCCTAGATACGCAGTATTTT. It encodes CASSVTLDTQYF. The rearrangement uses TRBV5-8 and TRBJ2-3; D unclear. The CDR3 covers 12 residues. The V gene lost 4 bases and the J gene lost 5 bases, with 8 bases spanning the gap. CDR1 is SGHTS, CDR2 YDEGEE, per germline.

There are a few counts of this clone. The chain links TRBV5-1 to TRBJ1-1; no definite D call. V dropped 4 bases and J dropped 2 bases, with 9 bases sitting between them. The CDR3 loop spans 13 amino acids. Looked up from germline, CDR1 is SGHRS and CDR2 is YFSETQ. In DNA, the CDR3 is TGCGCCAGCAGCCAAAGTTTCAACACTGAAGCTTTCTTT. This sequence encodes CASSQSFNTEAFF. The full variable domain, with the rest looked up from reference TRBV5-1 and TRBJ1-1, is KAGVTQTPRYLIKTRGQQVTLSCSPISGHRSVSWYQQTPGQGLQFLFEYFSETQRNKGNFPGRFSGRQFSNSRSEMNVSTLELGDSALYLCASSQSFNTEAFFGQGTRLTVV.

This clone was picked up one time. The V and J genes are TRBV7-2 and TRBJ2-2; D unresolved. CDR1 and CDR2 from the germline V gene are SGHTA and FQGNSA. V lost 3 bases and J lost 4, with 6 bases in between. The CDR3 contains 13 residues. The CDR3 bases are TGTGCCAGCAGCTTCGGAAGCACCGGGGAGCTGTTTTTT. Protein sequence: CASSFGSTGELFF.

This clone was recorded a few times. The chain links TRBV6-1 to TRBJ2-7; the match to TRBD1 covers 7 bases. Germline CDR1 and CDR2: MNHNS and SASEGT. CDR3 length equals 14 residues. The junction had 12 bases not matched to a gene; V was cut back by 9 bases and J by 4 bases. The CDR3 protein is CARKRTGPVYEQYF. CDR3 nucleotides: TGTGCCAGGAAGAGGACAGGACCAGTTTACGAGCAGTACTTC.

The chain combines TRBV2 with TRBJ2-1; 7 bases are shared with TRBD2. The junction had 9 bases not matched to a gene; V was cut back by 10 bases and J by 3 bases. The CDR3 extends over 14 amino acids. Germline loops: CDR1 SNHLY, CDR2 FYNNEI. The CDR3 DNA reads as TGTGCCACCCTTGGACTAGACAACTACAATGAGCAGTTCTTC. This gives the protein CATLGLDNYNEQFF.

This chain uses TRBV7-2 with TRBJ2-5; 14 nucleotides match TRBD2. From germline, CDR1 is SGHTA and CDR2 FQGNSA. This CDR3 is built from 15 residues. V was pared by 4 bases and J by 3 bases, with 1 base of the junction left unmatched. This CDR3 is CASSSGLAGEETQYF. The CDR3 DNA follows: TGTGCCAGCAGCTCGGGACTAGCGGGAGAAGAGACCCAGTACTTC.

The DNA of the CDR3 is TGTGCCAGCAGGCAACAGGGGGCGGACAATCAGCCCCAGCATTTT. Its protein product is CASRQQGADNQPQHF. V gene TRBV2 combines with J gene TRBJ1-5, with 9 bases identical to TRBD1. CDR3 length: 15 amino acids. CDR1 and CDR2 from the germline V gene are SNHLY and FYNNEI. After removal of 6 bases from V and 3 bases from J, the junction contained 6 bases not matched to a gene.

This clone was recorded a few times. The rearrangement joins TRBV15 to TRBJ1-3, with TRBD1 as a possible D gene (5 bases). The CDR3 runs 16 residues. V lost 4 bases and J lost 0, with 13 bases in between. Looked up from germline, CDR1 is LNHNV and CDR2 is YYDKDF (reference sequence). The CDR3 bases are TGTGCCACCAGCACCGGGACGACCAGCTCTGGAAACACCATATATTTT. It yields the protein CATSTGTTSSGNTIYF.

The chain combines TRBV9 with TRBJ2-2; tentatively, D is TRBD1 (6 bases). Trimming left V 4 bases short and J 7 bases short, with 17 bases between. The CDR3 has 15 residues. Germline V lookup: CDR1 SGDLS, CDR2 YYNGEE. The CDR3 is CASSPRTAPSGELFF. The CDR3 DNA reads as TGTGCCAGCAGCCCAAGGACAGCCCCGAGCGGGGAGCTGTTTTTT.

The rearrangement joins TRBV9 to TRBJ1-1; D gene ambiguous. Germline lookup yields CDR1 SGDLS and CDR2 YYNGEE. This CDR3 region has 16 residues. Trimming pared 3 bases from V and 3 bases from J, leaving 18 bases between. The CDR3 coding sequence is TGTGCCAGCAGCGAGTCGGCGCAGCGACTTGACACTGAAGCTTTCTTT. Protein sequence: CASSESAQRLDTEAFF.

This clone was seen more than once but under ten times. The rearrangement links TRBV29-1 to TRBJ2-1; 7 nucleotides match TRBD1. Trimming took 1 base from V and 0 from J; bases not matched to a gene: 6. Germline V gene lookup returns CDR1 SQVTM and CDR2 ANQGSEA. This CDR3 contains 16 residues. The CDR3 bases are TGCAGCGTTGAAGTGGGGGCAGGGGGCTCCTACAATGAGCAGTTCTTC. Translated: CSVEVGAGGSYNEQFF.

This chain links TRBV24-1 with TRBJ1-1; D unresolved. The length of the CDR3 is 13 residues. V lost 4 bases, J lost 3 bases, and 8 bases lay in between. Germline CDR1 KGHDR, CDR2 SFDVKD. The DNA for the CDR3 is TGTGCCACCAGTGAGAGGCAGGACACTGAAGCTTTCTTT. Its translation: CATSERQDTEAFF.

This chain connects TRBV3-1 to TRBJ1-2; weak D call: TRBD1 (6 bases). The V gene's germline CDR1 is LGHDT and CDR2 YNNKEL (reference sequence). V gave up 0 bases and J gave up 4 bases, with 15 bases separating them. The CDR3 is 16 amino acids. The CDR3 is CASSQDLRGAGYGYTF. As DNA, the CDR3 is TGTGCCAGCAGCCAAGATCTGAGGGGGGCGGGCTATGGCTACACCTTC.

The CDR3 region has the DNA TGTGCCAGCAGCTATAGGGGGACAGCGCCTCTTGGCTACACCTTC. Translated: CASSYRGTAPLGYTF. The chain recombines TRBV27 with TRBJ1-2, with 7 nucleotides matching TRBD1. From germline, CDR1 is MNHEY and CDR2 SMNVEV (reference sequence). V dropped 6 bases and J dropped 7; count of bases not matched to a gene: 14. This CDR3 comprises 15 residues.

The chain is built from TRBV18 and TRBJ1-2; tentatively, D is TRBD1 (6 bases). The CDR3 runs 15 residues. The germline CDR1 and CDR2 sequences are KGHSH and LQKENI. V gave up 3 bases and J gave up 10 bases, with 21 bases separating them. DNA of the CDR3: TGTGCCAGCTCACCGGGGGGGGCCACCTATGGTGACTACACCTTC. It translates to CASSPGGATYGDYTF. Full variable domain (remainder filled in from reference TRBV18 and TRBJ1-2): NAGVMQNPRHLVRRRGQEARLRCSPMKGHSHVYWYRQLPEEGLKFMVYLQKENIIDESGMPKERFSAEFPKEGPSILRIQQVVRGDSAAYFCASSPGGATYGDYTFGSGTRLTVV.

On this clone: The germline gene is not matched at one end of the junction; a read error may be the cause. This rearrangement joins TRBV5-7 to TRBJ1-5, with TRBD1 as a possible D gene (6 bases). TRBV5-7 is marked as an open reading frame, function uncertain. There are 15 residues in the CDR3. The CDR3 region is CAISLGGQSNQPQHF. The CDR3 DNA sequence: TGTGCCATCAGCTTGGGGGGGCAGAGCAATCAGCCGCAGCATTTT.

The gene calls are TRBV19 and TRBJ1-1; no definite D call. Trimming stripped 6 bases from V and 2 bases from J, with 4 bases between. This CDR3 region has 11 residues. Germline loops: CDR1 LNHDA, CDR2 SQIVND (reference sequence). Here the CDR3 reads CASSRNTEAFF. DNA for the CDR3: TGTGCCAGTAGCAGAAACACTGAAGCTTTCTTT.

V usage is TRBV11-2 and J usage is TRBJ1-1, with 7 bases identical to TRBD1. Germline lookup yields CDR1 SGHAT and CDR2 FQNNGV. Trimming at V came to 5 bases and at J to 1 base, leaving 7 bases not matched to a gene. This CDR3 region has 15 residues. The CDR3: CASSPPGQKNTEAFF. The CDR3, as DNA: TGTGCCAGCAGCCCCCCGGGACAGAAGAACACTGAAGCTTTCTTT. Using reference TRBV11-2 and TRBJ1-1 for the parts outside the CDR3, the full variable domain is EAGVAQSPRYKIIEKRQSVAFWCNPISGHATLYWYQQILGQGPKLLIQFQNNGVVDDSQLPKDRFSAERLKGVDSTLKIQPAKLEDSAVYLCASSPPGQKNTEAFFGQGTRLTVV.

The table lists this clone with a few counts. The V and J genes are TRBV27 and TRBJ2-7, with TRBD2 matching 15 bases. V trimming: 5 bases; J trimming: 3 bases; junction bases outside the gene matches: 8. Per the germline V gene, CDR1 is MNHEY and CDR2 is SMNVEV (reference sequence). CDR3 size: 17 residues. The DNA for the CDR3 is TGTGCCAGCAGTCAGCGGACTAGCGGGAGGGACTTCTACGAGCAGTACTTC. It yields the protein CASSQRTSGRDFYEQYF.

This clone was found a few times. Additional DNA sequences in this sample encode the identical CDR3. The V gene is TRBV25-1, the J gene TRBJ2-7; 7 bases fit TRBD2. From germline, CDR1 is MGHDK and CDR2 SYGVNS. Trimming at V came to 4 bases and at J to 2 bases, leaving 5 bases not matched to a gene. The CDR3 runs 14 residues. CDR3 amino acids: CASSALLAAYEQYV. The CDR3 region has the DNA TGTGCCAGCAGTGCCCTGCTAGCGGCCTACGAGCAGTACGTC.

This chain connects TRBV19 to TRBJ1-4; D is possibly TRBD1 (6 bases). The CDR3 loop spans 16 amino acids. CDR1 and CDR2 from the germline V gene are LNHDA and SQIVND (reference sequence). With 4 bases removed from V and 2 bases from J, the gap between germline ends came to 14 bases. The CDR3 DNA sequence: TGTGCCAGTAGTACTCTACAGGGAGTCACTAATGAAAAACTGTTTTTT. Its translation is CASSTLQGVTNEKLFF.

The rearrangement uses TRBV28 and TRBJ2-5, with 10 bases aligning to TRBD1. CDR1 and CDR2 (germline): MDHEN, SYDVKM. V lost 6 bases, J lost 5 bases, and 9 bases stayed unmatched. The CDR3 covers 15 residues. CDR3 DNA sequence: TGTGCCAGCAGAAAGCCGGGACAGGGGTCCGAGACCCAGTACTTC. It yields the protein CASRKPGQGSETQYF. The full variable domain, completed using reference TRBV28 and TRBJ2-5, is DVKVTQSSRYLVKRTGEKVFLECVQDMDHENMFWYRQDPGLGLRLIYFSYDVKMKEKGDIPEGYSVSREKKERFSLILESASTNQTSMYLCASRKPGQGSETQYFGPGTRLLVL.

With respect to this clone: The conserved final phenylalanine or tryptophan is absent from the CDR3, which likely points to a read error. V and J are TRBV28 and TRBJ1-1, with 10 bases matching TRBD1. The CDR3 totals 18 residues. Germline CDR1 reads MDHEN; CDR2 reads SYDVKM. As DNA, the CDR3 is TGTGACAGCAGTTTTCTCTGGCAGGGACAGGGGACAAACACTGAAGCTTTCCTT. Translation gives CDSSFLWQGQGTNTEAFL.

This clone was found a few times. For the CDR3, the DNA is TGTGCCAGCAGTAACACTCTAAGCTCCTACGAGCAGTACTTC. Translated, it gives CASSNTLSSYEQYF. The chain is built from TRBV6-5 and TRBJ2-7, with D unresolved. The CDR3 sequence is 14 residues long. The V gene's germline CDR1 is MNHEY and CDR2 SVGAGI. Between the trimmed V and J ends, which lost 5 bases and 0 bases, there was a span of 11 bases.

The chain carries TRBV6-1 and TRBJ1-6; D gene unclear. V was trimmed by 6 bases and J by 0 bases, leaving 9 bases between them. Per germline, CDR1 MNHNS and CDR2 SASEGT. The CDR3 sequence is 15 residues long. The DNA for the CDR3 is TGTGCCAGCAGGGCTCTAAGCTCCTATAATTCACCCCTCCACTTT. As protein: CASRALSSYNSPLHF.

The chain links TRBV6-1 to TRBJ1-6; D uncertain. Germline loops: CDR1 MNHNS, CDR2 SASEGT. V dropped 6 bases and J dropped 0 bases, with 6 bases sitting between them. The CDR3 contains 14 residues. CDR3 region: CASRGTSYNSPLHF. In nucleotides, the CDR3 is TGTGCCAGCAGAGGAACCTCCTATAATTCACCCCTCCACTTT.

In this sample, this clone turned up a few times. The chain employs TRBV5-6 and TRBJ1-1, with 7 positions matching TRBD1. The CDR3 is 14 residues long. Trimming took 6 bases from V and 7 from J; bases not matched to a gene: 12. Germline lookup yields CDR1 SGHDT and CDR2 YYEEEE. The CDR3 bases are TGTGCCAGCACGACAGGGTCCAGAACAGGTGAAGCTTTCTTT. Its protein product is CASTTGSRTGEAFF.

This clone is classed as medium-sized (0.01 to 0.1%). The CDR3 ends on some other residue instead of the conserved phenylalanine or tryptophan, so this is likely a read error. Because the CDR3's place on the DNA is in doubt, the DNA is left out and the CDR3 is given as listed by TCRdb. This sequence joins TRBV27 and TRBJ1-1; whether TRBD1, the table's D call, matches the DNA was not checked. The CDR3 region is 8 residues in length, termini included. CDR1 and CDR2 from the germline V gene are MNHEY and SMNVEV (reference sequence). CDR3 loop: CASRGIPG.

The chain links TRBV5-1 to TRBJ1-4; D not resolved. Germline CDR1 SGHRS, CDR2 YFSETQ. V was trimmed by 2 bases and J by 0 bases, leaving 5 bases between them. There are 14 residues in the CDR3. The CDR3 bases are TGCGCCAGCAGCTTAGGTACAACTAATGAAAAACTGTTTTTT. Translating gives CASSLGTTNEKLFF.

The CDR3 spells CASGLPTQYF. DNA for the CDR3: TGTGCCAGCGGACTGCCTACGCAGTATTTT. The chain carries TRBV6-1 and TRBJ2-3, with D perhaps TRBD2 (5 bases). The CDR3 covers 10 residues. Trimming took 8 bases from V and 8 from J, leaving 8 bases between them. Germline V gives CDR1 MNHNS, CDR2 SASEGT.

This clone appeared many times. This chain joins TRBV7-9 and TRBJ1-2; D is unclear. Trimming took off 4 bases at V and 0 bases at J, with 9 bases between the two ends. This CDR3 has 14 residues. In germline, CDR1 is SEHNR, CDR2 FQNEAQ (reference sequence). The CDR3 spells CASSSSGANYGYTF. DNA of the CDR3: TGTGCCAGCAGCTCAAGCGGGGCTAACTATGGCTACACCTTC.

Only a few counts were recorded for this clone. The chain is built from TRBV7-8 and TRBJ1-6; 8 nucleotides match TRBD1. V trimming: 5 bases; J trimming: 10 bases; junction bases outside the gene matches: 13. The CDR3 runs to 16 residues. Looked up from germline, CDR1 is SGHVS and CDR2 is FQNEAQ. The CDR3 here is CASSPGGWAGGSPLHF. The CDR3 DNA follows: TGTGCCAGCAGCCCCGGGGGGTGGGCAGGGGGCTCACCCCTCCACTTT. Variable domain in full (rest from reference TRBV7-8 and TRBJ1-6): GAGVSQSPRYKVAKRGQDVALRCDPISGHVSLFWYQQALGQGPEFLTYFQNEAQLDKSGLPSDRFFAERPEGSVSTLKIQRTQQEDSAVYLCASSPGGWAGGSPLHFGNGTRLTVT.